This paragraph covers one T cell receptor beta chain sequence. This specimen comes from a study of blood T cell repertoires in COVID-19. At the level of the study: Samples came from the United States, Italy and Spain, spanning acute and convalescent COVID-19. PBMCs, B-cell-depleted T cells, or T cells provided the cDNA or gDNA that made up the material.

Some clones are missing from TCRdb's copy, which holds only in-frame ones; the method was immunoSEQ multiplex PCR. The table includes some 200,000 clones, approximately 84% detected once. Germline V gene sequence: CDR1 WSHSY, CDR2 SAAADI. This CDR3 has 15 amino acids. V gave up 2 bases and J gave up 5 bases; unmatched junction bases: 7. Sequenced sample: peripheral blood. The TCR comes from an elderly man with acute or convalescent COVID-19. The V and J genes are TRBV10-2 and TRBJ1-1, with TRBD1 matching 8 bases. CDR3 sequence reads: CASSEQTGGGTEAFF. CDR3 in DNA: TGCGCCAGCAGTGAGCAAACAGGGGGTGGGACTGAAGCTTTCTTT.